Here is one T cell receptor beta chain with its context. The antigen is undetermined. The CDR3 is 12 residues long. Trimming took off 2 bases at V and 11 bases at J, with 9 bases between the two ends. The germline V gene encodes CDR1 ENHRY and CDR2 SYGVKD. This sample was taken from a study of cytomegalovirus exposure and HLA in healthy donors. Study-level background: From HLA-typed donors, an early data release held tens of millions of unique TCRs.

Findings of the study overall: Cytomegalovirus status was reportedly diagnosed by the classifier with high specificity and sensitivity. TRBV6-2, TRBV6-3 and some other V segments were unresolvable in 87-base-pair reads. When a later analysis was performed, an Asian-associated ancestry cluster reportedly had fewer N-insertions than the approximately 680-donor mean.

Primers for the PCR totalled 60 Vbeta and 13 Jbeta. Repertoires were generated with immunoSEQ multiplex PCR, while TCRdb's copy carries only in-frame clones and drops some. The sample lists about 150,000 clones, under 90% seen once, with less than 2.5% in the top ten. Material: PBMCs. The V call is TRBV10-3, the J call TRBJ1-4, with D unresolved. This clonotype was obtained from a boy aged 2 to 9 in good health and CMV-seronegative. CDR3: CAISEVRWKLFF. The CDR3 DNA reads TGTGCCATCAGTGAGGTCAGGTGGAAACTGTTTTTT.